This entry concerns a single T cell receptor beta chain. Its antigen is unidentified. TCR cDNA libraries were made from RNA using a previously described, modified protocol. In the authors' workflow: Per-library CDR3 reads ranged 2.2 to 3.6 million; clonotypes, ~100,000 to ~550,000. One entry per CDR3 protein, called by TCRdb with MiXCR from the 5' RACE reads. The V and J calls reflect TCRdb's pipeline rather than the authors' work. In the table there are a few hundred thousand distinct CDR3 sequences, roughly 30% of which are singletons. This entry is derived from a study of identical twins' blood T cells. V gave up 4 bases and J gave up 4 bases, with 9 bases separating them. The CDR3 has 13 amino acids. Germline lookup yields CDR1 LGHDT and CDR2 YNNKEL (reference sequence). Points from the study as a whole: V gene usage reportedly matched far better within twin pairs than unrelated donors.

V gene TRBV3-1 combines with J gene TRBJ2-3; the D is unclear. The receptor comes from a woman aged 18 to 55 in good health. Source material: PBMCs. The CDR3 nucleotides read TGTGCCAGCAGCCGGTCTCAAGCAGATACGCAGTATTTT. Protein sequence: CASSRSQADTQYF.